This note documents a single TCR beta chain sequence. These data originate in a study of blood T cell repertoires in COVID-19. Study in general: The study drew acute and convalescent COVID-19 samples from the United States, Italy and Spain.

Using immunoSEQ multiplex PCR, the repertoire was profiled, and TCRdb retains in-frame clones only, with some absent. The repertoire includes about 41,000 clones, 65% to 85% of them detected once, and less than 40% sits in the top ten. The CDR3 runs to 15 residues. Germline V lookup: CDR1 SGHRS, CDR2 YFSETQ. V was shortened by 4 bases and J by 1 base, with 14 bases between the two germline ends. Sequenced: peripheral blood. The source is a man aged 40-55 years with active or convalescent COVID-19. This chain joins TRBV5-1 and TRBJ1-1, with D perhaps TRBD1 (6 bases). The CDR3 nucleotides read TGCGCCAGCAGCCCAAACAAGGGGGAGAACACTGAAGCTTTCTTT. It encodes CASSPNKGENTEAFF. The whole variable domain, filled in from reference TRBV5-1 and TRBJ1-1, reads KAGVTQTPRYLIKTRGQQVTLSCSPISGHRSVSWYQQTPGQGLQFLFEYFSETQRNKGNFPGRFSGRQFSNSRSEMNVSTLELGDSALYLCASSPNKGENTEAFFGQGTRLTVV.